This T cell receptor beta chain was profiled in a study of blood T cell repertoires in COVID-19. The CDR3 runs 17 residues. Losses at the gene ends were 0 bases for V and 2 bases for J; bases not matched to a gene: 10. Germline lookup yields CDR1 SGHNT and CDR2 YYREEE (reference sequence). Repertoires were generated with immunoSEQ multiplex PCR, while TCRdb's copy carries only in-frame clones and drops some. The profile shows tens of thousands of clones, around 87% of them singletons. This chain connects TRBV5-4 to TRBJ2-5; the match to TRBD1 covers 7 bases. Sequences were obtained from peripheral blood. The TCR originated in a woman older than 75 with acute or convalescent COVID-19. DNA of the CDR3: TGTGCCAGCAGCTTGGAGGTGACAGGGATTTTTCAAGAGACCCAGTACTTC. Translated, it gives CASSLEVTGIFQETQYF.